The rows below give T cell receptor beta chains drawn from one sample of a study of Ad26.COV2.S vaccination and SARS-CoV-2 variants. The data were produced by immunoSEQ multiplex PCR, yet TCRdb's version contains in-frame clones alone and is incomplete. Altogether roughly 700,000 clones are present, more than 70% being singletons, with the ten largest covering about 1.5%. This specimen was peripheral blood, taken in a trial of Ad26.COV2.S vaccine versus placebo. These receptor sequences come from a person aged 18 to 59 who received the Ad26.COV2.S COVID-19 vaccine or a placebo. Each CDR3 is given with its conserved first and last residue. The D gene is left open where the match is weak. The size field is filled for only some rows; it gives once, few, many or a size class.

clone size	J gene	V gene	D gene	CDR3 protein	CDR3 DNA
.	TRBJ1-5	TRBV16	.	CASSQFQIDQPQHF	TGTGCCAGCAGCCAATTCCAGATTGATCAGCCCCAGCATTTT
.	TRBJ2-2	TRBV7-2	.	CAHPLWTSYTGELFF	TGTGCCCACCCCCTTTGGACATCATACACCGGGGAGCTGTTTTTT
.	TRBJ2-3	TRBV7-2	.	CASSSGIGNTQYF	TGTGCCAGCAGCTCGGGTATAGGGAATACGCAGTATTTT
.	TRBJ1-5	TRBV12-5	.	CASGLASQGNQPQHF	TGTGCTAGTGGTTTGGCCTCGCAGGGTAATCAGCCCCAGCATTTT
once	TRBJ2-1	TRBV7-3	TRBD2	CASSFGTLAGFNEQFF	TGTGCCAGCAGCTTCGGAACCCTAGCGGGGTTCAATGAGCAGTTCTTC
.	TRBJ2-7	TRBV7-2	.	CASSFQAGSYEQYF	TGTGCCAGCAGCTTTCAAGCAGGGTCCTACGAGCAGTACTTC
.	TRBJ2-3	TRBV9	TRBD2	CASSGRGRVADTQYF	TGTGCCAGCAGCGGTCGAGGGAGGGTTGCAGATACGCAGTATTTT
.	TRBJ1-6	TRBV5-1	TRBD1	CASSPSGTAYNSPLHF	TGCGCCAGCAGCCCATCCGGGACAGCCTATAATTCACCCCTCCACTTT
.	TRBJ1-6	TRBV14	.	CASSQAGQAIYNSPLHF	TGTGCCAGCAGCCAAGCGGGCCAGGCAATCTATAATTCACCCCTCCACTTT
.	TRBJ1-1	TRBV24-1	.	CATMGHMNTEAFF	TGTGCCACCATGGGTCATATGAACACTGAAGCTTTCTTT
.	TRBJ2-2	TRBV24-1	.	CATSSGTLSPGELFF	TGTGCCACCAGTTCCGGGACACTATCCCCCGGGGAGCTGTTTTTT
.	TRBJ2-1	TRBV29-1	TRBD2	CSVDKLGVAGIEFF	TGCAGCGTTGATAAGCTAGGGGTAGCGGGTATAGAGTTCTTC
.	TRBJ1-1	TRBV11-2	.	CASRYTMNTEAFF	TGTGCCAGCAGGTACACAATGAACACTGAAGCTTTCTTT
.	TRBJ1-4	TRBV30	TRBD1	CALTQGLGNEKLFF	TGTGCCTTAACACAGGGGTTGGGTAATGAAAAACTGTTTTTT
.	TRBJ2-1	TRBV24-1	.	CATSAGRHNEQFF	TGTGCCACCAGTGCCGGACGCCACAATGAGCAGTTCTTC